The entry below describes one T cell receptor (beta chain). This sample was taken from a study of tumor-infiltrating lymphocytes in primary liver carcinoma. Production of TCR beta cDNA used around 460 ng total RNA together with a constant-region primer. ARM-PCR was slightly modified, and three nested multiplex PCR rounds with it gave rise to the TCR beta libraries. Rounds one and two of PCR, each of around 9 cycles, were primed with TRBV1-TRBV30 forward primers and a C-beta reverse primer. TCRdb independently ran MiXCR on the multiplex PCR reads; one entry per CDR3 protein. Among 85,000 to 100,000 distinct CDR3 sequences listed, just under 70% were seen once. From germline, CDR1 is SGHRS and CDR2 YFSETQ. CDR3 length: 13 residues. Trimming stripped 2 bases from V and 1 base from J, with 3 bases between. Unsorted bulk tissue (about 20-32 mg) underwent RNA and DNA co-extraction.

The sequencing sample was made of tumor-adjacent normal liver tissue. The chain recombines TRBV5-1 with TRBJ2-2; D gene unclear. The receptor was derived from a middle-aged man with primary liver carcinoma and hepatitis B virus infection. The CDR3 DNA reads TGCGCCAGCAGCTTCGAGAACACCGGGGAGCTGTTTTTT. It encodes CASSFENTGELFF.